What follows are 5 T cell receptor beta chains derived from one specimen sequenced in a study of Ad26.COV2.S vaccination and SARS-CoV-2 variants. Here immunoSEQ multiplex PCR was the method, and the copy in TCRdb shows in-frame clones only, minus some. The table lists over 200,000 clones, approximately 88% of them singletons. The sample's treatment: around 19 received Ad26.COV2.S at low or high dose, single or two shots; several received placebo; per-sample allocation not given. Repertoires come from day 63 after the first vaccine or placebo injection. Sequences were derived from peripheral blood, sampled in a trial of Ad26.COV2.S vaccine versus placebo. The source of these receptors is a person between 18 and 59 years old who received the Ad26.COV2.S COVID-19 vaccine or a placebo.

This chain uses TRBV18 with TRBJ2-7, with 16 bases that match TRBD2. Germline CDR1 reads KGHSH; CDR2 reads LQKENI. The V and J ends lost 0 bases and 2 bases, in that order; junction bases with no gene match: 10. The CDR3 consists of 20 residues. CDR3 DNA: TGTGCCAGCTCACCACCGACCGGGACTAGCGGGGGGGCCCACCCCTACGAGCAGTACTTC. Amino acid sequence: CASSPPTGTSGGAHPYEQYF.

The J gene is TRBJ2-2, the V gene TRBV9, with 7 positions matching TRBD2. The germline V gene has CDR1 SGDLS and CDR2 YYNGEE. V lost 0 bases, J lost 4 bases, and 9 bases stayed unmatched. The CDR3 is 17 residues long. CDR3 DNA sequence: TGTGCCAGCAGCGTAGGAGGAGGCGGGAGTACCACCGGGGAGCTGTTTTTT. This gives the protein CASSVGGGGSTTGELFF.

Only one count was recorded for this clone. The chain employs TRBV5-1 and TRBJ1-1; TRBD1 aligns across 9 bases. CDR3 length: 16 amino acids. The V and J ends lost 0 bases and 2 bases, in that order; junction bases with no gene match: 5. The germline gives CDR1 SGHRS, CDR2 YFSETQ. Written as DNA, the CDR3 is TGCGCCAGCAGCTTGGATGGGACAGGGAGAAACACTGAAGCTTTCTTT. Its translation is CASSLDGTGRNTEAFF.

V usage is TRBV28 and J usage is TRBJ2-7; D possibly corresponds to TRBD1 (5 bases). The CDR3 spans 15 residues. Germline CDR1 reads MDHEN; CDR2 reads SYDVKM. V was pared by 4 bases and J by 2 bases, with 15 bases between. The CDR3 DNA reads as TGTGCCAGCAGTTCCACCAGGGTTCCGCCCTACGAGCAGTACTTC. Amino acid sequence: CASSSTRVPPYEQYF.

The rearrangement joins TRBV14 to TRBJ2-3; D tentatively fits TRBD1 or TRBD2 (5 bases each). CDR1 is SGHDN and CDR2 is FVKESK in the germline V gene. The V and J ends lost 4 bases and 7 bases respectively, with 21 bases between them. CDR3 length equals 16 residues. The CDR3, as DNA: TGTGCCAGCAGCCGGGGGACCACCGGAATGGTTAATACGCAGTATTTT. Protein: CASSRGTTGMVNTQYF.